This T cell receptor (beta chain) was profiled in a study of shared clonotypes between healthy human individuals. Some clones are missing from TCRdb's copy, which holds only in-frame ones; the method was immunoSEQ multiplex PCR. The sample lists more than 450,000 clones, 70% to 80% occurring once. Trimming cost V 2 bases and J 5 bases, with 16 bases left between them. Germline V gene lookup returns CDR1 WSHSY and CDR2 SAAADI. The CDR3 sequence is 15 residues long. The chain links TRBV10-2 to TRBJ2-7; no clear D. This sequence originates from a woman between 35 and 50 years old in good health. Some clones in this sample may be carry-over from other donors' samples. Sequencing was carried out using PBMCs. The CDR3 DNA follows: TGCGCCAGCAGTGAGGCCGACGGTATCACCCACGAGCAGTACTTC. Protein: CASSEADGITHEQYF.